These 5 T cell receptor beta chains were sequenced from one sample in a study of blood T cell repertoires in COVID-19. The repertoire was sequenced with immunoSEQ multiplex PCR; TCRdb's copy has only in-frame clones and lacks some. Seen here are 110,000 or so clones, roughly 85% observed once, and the top ten hold approximately 13%. Sequencing used peripheral blood. Receptors originate from a human donor in a cohort sampled during active COVID-19.

The rearrangement joins TRBV10-3 to TRBJ2-6; D may be TRBD1 (5 bases). The CDR3 sequence is 14 residues long. In germline, CDR1 is ENHRY, CDR2 SYGVKD. With 4 bases removed from V and 6 bases from J, the gap between germline ends came to 10 bases. The CDR3 DNA follows: TGTGCCATCAGTGGACAGATCTCGGCCAACGTCCTGACTTTC. It codes for CAISGQISANVLTF.

The rearrangement joins TRBV6-1 to TRBJ1-1; D remains ambiguous. The CDR3 has 13 amino acids. Germline V gene data show CDR1 as MNHNS and CDR2 as SASEGT. Trimming removed 3 bases at V and 9 bases at J, with 14 bases between. The DNA for the CDR3 is TGTGCCAGCAGTGAGAGGAACGGACTCAAAGCTTTCTTT. Protein sequence: CASSERNGLKAFF.

V gene TRBV7-8 combines with J gene TRBJ1-1, with D perhaps TRBD1 (5 bases). The ends were cut back, 5 bases at V and 1 base at J, with 14 bases in the middle. Germline V gene sequence: CDR1 SGHVS, CDR2 FQNEAQ. The CDR3 has 15 amino acids. The CDR3 protein is CASSAADRKNTEAFF. The DNA of the CDR3 is TGTGCCAGCAGCGCAGCTGACAGAAAGAACACTGAAGCTTTCTTT.

J is TRBJ2-7 and V is TRBV5-1; the D gene is possibly TRBD1 (5 bases). Trimming took 1 base from V and 5 from J, leaving 13 bases between them. The CDR3 runs to 14 residues. Germline CDR1 is SGHRS and CDR2 is YFSETQ. The CDR3 sequence is CASSLWQGVDEQYF. The CDR3 DNA reads as TGCGCCAGCAGCTTGTGGCAGGGTGTCGACGAGCAGTACTTC.

This rearrangement joins TRBV3-1 (or the pseudogene TRBV3-2) to TRBJ2-1; TRBD2 aligns across 13 bases. CDR1 is LGHDT and CDR2 is YNNKEL in the germline V gene (reference sequence). With V trimmed by 5 bases and J by 4 bases, 2 bases remained unmatched. This CDR3 is 15 amino acids long. The chain's CDR3 is CASSSGLAGYNEQFF. As DNA, the CDR3 is TGTGCCAGCAGCTCGGGACTAGCGGGGTACAATGAGCAGTTCTTC.